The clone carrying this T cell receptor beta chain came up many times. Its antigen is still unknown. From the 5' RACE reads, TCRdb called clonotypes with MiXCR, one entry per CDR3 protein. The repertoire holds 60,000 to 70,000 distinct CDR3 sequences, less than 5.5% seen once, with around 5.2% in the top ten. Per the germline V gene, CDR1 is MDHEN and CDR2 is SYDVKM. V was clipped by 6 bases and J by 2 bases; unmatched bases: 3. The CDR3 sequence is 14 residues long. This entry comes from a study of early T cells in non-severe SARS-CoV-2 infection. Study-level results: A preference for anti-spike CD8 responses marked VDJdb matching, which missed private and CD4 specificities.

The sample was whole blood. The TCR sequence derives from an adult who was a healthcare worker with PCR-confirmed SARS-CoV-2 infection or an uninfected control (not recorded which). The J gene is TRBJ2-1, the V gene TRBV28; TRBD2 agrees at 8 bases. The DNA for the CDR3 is TGTGCCAGCAGGCCCGGGAGGGCCTACAATGAGCAGTTCTTC. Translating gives CASRPGRAYNEQFF.